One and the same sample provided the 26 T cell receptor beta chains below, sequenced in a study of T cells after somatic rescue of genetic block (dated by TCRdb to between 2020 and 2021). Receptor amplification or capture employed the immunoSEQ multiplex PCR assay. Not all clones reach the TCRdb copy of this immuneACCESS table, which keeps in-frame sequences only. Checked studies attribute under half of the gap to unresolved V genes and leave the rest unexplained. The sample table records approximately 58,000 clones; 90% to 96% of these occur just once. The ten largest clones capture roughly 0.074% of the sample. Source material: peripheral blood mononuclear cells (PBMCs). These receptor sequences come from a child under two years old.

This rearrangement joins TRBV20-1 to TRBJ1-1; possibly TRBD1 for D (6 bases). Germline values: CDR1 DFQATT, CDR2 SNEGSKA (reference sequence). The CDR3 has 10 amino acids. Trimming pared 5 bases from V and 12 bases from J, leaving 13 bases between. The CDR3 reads CSAVRQATFF. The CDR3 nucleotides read TGCAGTGCTGTCAGACAGGCGACTTTCTTT.

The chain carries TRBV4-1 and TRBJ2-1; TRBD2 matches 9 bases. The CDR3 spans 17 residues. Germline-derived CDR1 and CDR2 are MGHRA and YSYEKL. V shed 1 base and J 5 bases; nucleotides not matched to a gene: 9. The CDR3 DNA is TGCGCCAGCAGCCAAGCGGGCGGGAGGGCCTTCAACAATGAGCAGTTCTTC. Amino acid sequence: CASSQAGGRAFNNEQFF.

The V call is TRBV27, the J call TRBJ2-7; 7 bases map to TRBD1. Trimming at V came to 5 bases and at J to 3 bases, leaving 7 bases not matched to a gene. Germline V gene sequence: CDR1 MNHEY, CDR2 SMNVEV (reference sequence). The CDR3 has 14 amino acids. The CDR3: CASSRRQGGYEQYF. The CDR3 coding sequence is TGTGCCAGCAGTCGGCGACAGGGCGGCTACGAGCAGTACTTC.

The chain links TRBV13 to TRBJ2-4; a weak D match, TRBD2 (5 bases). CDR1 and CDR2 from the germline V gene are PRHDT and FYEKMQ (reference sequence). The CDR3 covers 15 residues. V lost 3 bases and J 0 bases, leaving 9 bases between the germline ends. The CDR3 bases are TGTGCCAGCAGCTTGGGCGGGCTAGCCAAAAACATTCAGTACTTC. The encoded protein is CASSLGGLAKNIQYF.

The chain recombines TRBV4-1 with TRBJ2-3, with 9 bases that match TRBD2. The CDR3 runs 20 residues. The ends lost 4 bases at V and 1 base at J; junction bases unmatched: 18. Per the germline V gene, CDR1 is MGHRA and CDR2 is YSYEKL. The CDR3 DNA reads TGCGCCAGCAGCCTTAAACTGGGGAAGCCTAGCGGGACCCGCACAGATACGCAGTATTTT. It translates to CASSLKLGKPSGTRTDTQYF.

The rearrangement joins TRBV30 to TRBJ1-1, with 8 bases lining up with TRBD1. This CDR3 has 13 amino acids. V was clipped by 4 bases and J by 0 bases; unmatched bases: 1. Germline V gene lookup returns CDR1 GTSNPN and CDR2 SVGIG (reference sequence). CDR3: CAWTGGMNTEAFF. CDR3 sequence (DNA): TGTGCCTGGACAGGGGGCATGAACACTGAAGCTTTCTTT.

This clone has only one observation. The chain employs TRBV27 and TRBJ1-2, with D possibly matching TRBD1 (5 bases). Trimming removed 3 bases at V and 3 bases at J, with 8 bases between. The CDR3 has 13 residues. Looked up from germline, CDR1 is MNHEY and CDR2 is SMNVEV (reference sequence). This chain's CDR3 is CASSFSGHYGYTF. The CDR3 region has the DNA TGTGCCAGCAGTTTCTCGGGACACTATGGCTACACCTTC.

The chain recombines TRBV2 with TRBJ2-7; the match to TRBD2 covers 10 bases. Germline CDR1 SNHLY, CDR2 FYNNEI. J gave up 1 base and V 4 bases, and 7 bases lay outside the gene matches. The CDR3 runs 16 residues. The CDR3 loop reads CASSVIGTSASYEQYF. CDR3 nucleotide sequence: TGTGCCAGCAGTGTCATAGGGACTAGCGCTTCCTACGAGCAGTACTTC.

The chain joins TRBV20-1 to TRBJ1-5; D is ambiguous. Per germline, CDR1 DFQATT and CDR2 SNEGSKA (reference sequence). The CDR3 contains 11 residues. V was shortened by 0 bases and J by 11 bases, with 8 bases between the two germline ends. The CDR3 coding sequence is TGCAGTGCTAGAGATCTGTCAGCCCAGCATTTT. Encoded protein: CSARDLSAQHF.

The CDR3 sequence is CASSQGLAGRSYNEQFF. DNA of the CDR3: TGTGCCAGCAGCCAAGGACTAGCGGGACGCTCCTACAATGAGCAGTTCTTC. The gene calls are TRBV4-2 and TRBJ2-1; 11 bases line up with TRBD2. Germline values: CDR1 LGHNA, CDR2 YNFKEQ. The CDR3 contains 17 residues. Trimming removed 1 base from V and 0 bases from J; junction bases left unmatched: 2.

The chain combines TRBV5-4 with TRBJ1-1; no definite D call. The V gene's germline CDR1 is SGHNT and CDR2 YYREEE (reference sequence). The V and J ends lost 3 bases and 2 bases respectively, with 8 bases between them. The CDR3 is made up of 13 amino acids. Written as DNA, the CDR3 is TGTGCCAGCAGCTCCCGAGGCAACACTGAAGCTTTCTTT. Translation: CASSSRGNTEAFF.

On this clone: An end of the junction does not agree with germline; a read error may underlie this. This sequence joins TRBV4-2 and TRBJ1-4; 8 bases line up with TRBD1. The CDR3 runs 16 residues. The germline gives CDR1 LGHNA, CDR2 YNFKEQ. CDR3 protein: CASSEEPGQVREKLFF. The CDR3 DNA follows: TGTGCCAGCAGCGAAGAACCGGGACAGGTCCGTGAAAAACTGTTTTTT.

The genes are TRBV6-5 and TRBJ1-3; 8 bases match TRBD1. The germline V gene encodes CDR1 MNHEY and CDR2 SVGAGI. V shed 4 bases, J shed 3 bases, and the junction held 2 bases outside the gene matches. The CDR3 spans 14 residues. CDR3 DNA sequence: TGTGCCAGCAGTTGGACAGGGAATGGAAACACCATATATTTT. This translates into CASSWTGNGNTIYF.

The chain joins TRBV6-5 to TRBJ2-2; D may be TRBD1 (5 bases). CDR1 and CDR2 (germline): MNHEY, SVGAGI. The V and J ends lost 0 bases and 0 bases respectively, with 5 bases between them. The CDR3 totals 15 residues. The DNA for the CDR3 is TGTGCCAGCAGTTACTCGACAGCGAACACCGGGGAGCTGTTTTTT. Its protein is CASSYSTANTGELFF.

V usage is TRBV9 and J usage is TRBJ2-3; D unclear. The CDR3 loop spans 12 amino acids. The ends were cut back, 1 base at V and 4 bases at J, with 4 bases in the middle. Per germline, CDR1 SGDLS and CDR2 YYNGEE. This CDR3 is CASSVPSDTQYF. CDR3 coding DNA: TGTGCCAGCAGCGTACCCTCAGATACGCAGTATTTT.

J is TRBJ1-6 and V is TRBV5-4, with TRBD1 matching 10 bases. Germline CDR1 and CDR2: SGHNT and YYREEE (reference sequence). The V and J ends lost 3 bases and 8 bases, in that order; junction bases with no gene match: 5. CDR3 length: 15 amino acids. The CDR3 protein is CASSSGQGTYSPLHF. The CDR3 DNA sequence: TGTGCCAGCAGCTCGGGACAGGGGACATATTCACCCCTCCACTTT.

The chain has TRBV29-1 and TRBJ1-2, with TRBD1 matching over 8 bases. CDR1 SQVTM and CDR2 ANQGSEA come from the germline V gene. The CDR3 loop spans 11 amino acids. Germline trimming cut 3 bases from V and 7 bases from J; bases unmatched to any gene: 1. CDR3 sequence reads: CSVDGQGGYTF. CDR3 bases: TGCAGCGTTGATGGACAGGGTGGCTACACCTTC.

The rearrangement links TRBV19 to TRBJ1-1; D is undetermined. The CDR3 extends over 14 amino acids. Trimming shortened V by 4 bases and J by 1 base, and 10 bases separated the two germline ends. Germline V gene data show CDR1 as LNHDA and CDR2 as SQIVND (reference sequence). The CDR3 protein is CASSKVKRNTEAFF. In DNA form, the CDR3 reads TGTGCCAGTAGTAAGGTTAAACGGAACACTGAAGCTTTCTTT.

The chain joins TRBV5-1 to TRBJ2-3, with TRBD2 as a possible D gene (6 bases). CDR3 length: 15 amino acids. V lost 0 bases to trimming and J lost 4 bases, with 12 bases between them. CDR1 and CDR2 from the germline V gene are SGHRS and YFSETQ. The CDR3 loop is CASSLGLARADTQYF. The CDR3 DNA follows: TGCGCCAGCAGCTTGGGGCTAGCGCGCGCAGATACGCAGTATTTT. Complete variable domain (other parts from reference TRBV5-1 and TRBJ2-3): KAGVTQTPRYLIKTRGQQVTLSCSPISGHRSVSWYQQTPGQGLQFLFEYFSETQRNKGNFPGRFSGRQFSNSRSEMNVSTLELGDSALYLCASSLGLARADTQYFGPGTRLTVL.

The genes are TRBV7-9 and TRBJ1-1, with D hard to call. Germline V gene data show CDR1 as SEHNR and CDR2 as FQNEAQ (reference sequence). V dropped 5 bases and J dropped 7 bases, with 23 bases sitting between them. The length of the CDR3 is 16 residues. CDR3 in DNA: TGTGCCAGCAGCCCGGGAGGGAGAACCTTCACAGATGAAGCTTTCTTT. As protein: CASSPGGRTFTDEAFF. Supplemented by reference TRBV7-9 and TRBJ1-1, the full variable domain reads DTGVSQNPRHKITKRGQNVTFRCDPISEHNRLYWYRQTLGQGPEFLTYFQNEAQLEKSRLLSDRFSAERPKGSFSTLEIQRTEQGDSAMYLCASSPGGRTFTDEAFFGQGTRLTVV.

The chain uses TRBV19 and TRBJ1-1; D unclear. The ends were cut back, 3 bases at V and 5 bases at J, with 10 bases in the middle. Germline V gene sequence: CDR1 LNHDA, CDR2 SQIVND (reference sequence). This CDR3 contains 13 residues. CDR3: CASSMNRRTEAFF. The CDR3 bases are TGTGCCAGTAGTATGAACCGCAGGACTGAAGCTTTCTTT.

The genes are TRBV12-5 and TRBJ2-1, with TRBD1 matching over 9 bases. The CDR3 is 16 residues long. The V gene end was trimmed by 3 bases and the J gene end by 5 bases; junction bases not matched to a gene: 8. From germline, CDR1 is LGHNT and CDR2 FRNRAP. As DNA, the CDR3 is TGTGCTAGTGGTTTTGGGCAAGGGACAGGGAACAATGAGCAGTTCTTC. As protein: CASGFGQGTGNNEQFF. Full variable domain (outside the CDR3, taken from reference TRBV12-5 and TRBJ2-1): DARVTQTPRHKVTEMGQEVTMRCQPILGHNTVFWYRQTMMQGLELLAYFRNRAPLDDSGMPKDRFSAEMPDATLATLKIQPSEPRDSAVYFCASGFGQGTGNNEQFFGPGTRLTVL.

CDR3 sequence reads: CASSLSAGAEYGYTF. The CDR3 DNA is TGTGCCAGCAGCTTATCCGCAGGGGCAGAGTATGGCTACACCTTC. The V and J genes are TRBV7-9 and TRBJ1-2; a weak D match, TRBD1 (6 bases). The germline V and J ends were trimmed by 2 bases and 5 bases, with 15 bases remaining between them. The CDR3 runs to 15 residues. Germline loops: CDR1 SEHNR, CDR2 FQNEAQ (reference sequence).

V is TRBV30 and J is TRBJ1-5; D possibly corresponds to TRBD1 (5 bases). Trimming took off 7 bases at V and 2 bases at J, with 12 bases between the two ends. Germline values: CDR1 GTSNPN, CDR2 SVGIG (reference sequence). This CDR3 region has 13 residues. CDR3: CAYTGLRNQPQHF. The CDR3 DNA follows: TGTGCCTACACAGGTTTACGCAATCAGCCCCAGCATTTT.

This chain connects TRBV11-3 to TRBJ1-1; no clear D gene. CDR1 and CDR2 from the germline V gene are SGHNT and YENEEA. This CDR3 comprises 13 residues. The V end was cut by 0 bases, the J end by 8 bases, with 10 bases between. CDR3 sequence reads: CASSLDTGYEAFF. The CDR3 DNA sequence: TGTGCCAGCAGCTTAGATACCGGGTACGAAGCTTTCTTT.

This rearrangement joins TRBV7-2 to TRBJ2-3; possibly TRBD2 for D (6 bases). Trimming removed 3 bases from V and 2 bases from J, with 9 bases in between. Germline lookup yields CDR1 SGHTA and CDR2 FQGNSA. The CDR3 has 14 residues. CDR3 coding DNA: TGTGCCAGCAGCTTGGTGGGACTCACAGATACGCAGTATTTT. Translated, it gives CASSLVGLTDTQYF. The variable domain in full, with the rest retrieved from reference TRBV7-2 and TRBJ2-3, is GAGVSQSPSNKVTEKGKDVELRCDPISGHTALYWYRQSLGQGLEFLIYFQGNSAPDKSGLPSDRFSAERTGGSVSTLTIQRTQQEDSAVYLCASSLVGLTDTQYFGPGTRLTVL.